These 10 T cell receptor beta chains were sequenced from one sample in a study of cytomegalovirus exposure and HLA in healthy donors. Only in-frame clones appear in the TCRdb table, and some are missing; sequencing was by immunoSEQ multiplex PCR. The sample carries a few hundred thousand clones, nearly 90% recorded once. The specimen sequenced was PBMCs. Every receptor here comes from a young man in good health and CMV-seronegative.

The chain joins TRBV7-9 to TRBJ2-1; D may be TRBD1 (6 bases). V was cut by 5 bases and J by 0 bases, with 11 bases left in between. Per germline, CDR1 SEHNR and CDR2 FQNEAQ (reference sequence). This CDR3 has 15 amino acids. CDR3 coding DNA: TGTGCCAGCAGCCCAGGGGAGAACTCCTACAATGAGCAGTTCTTC. This gives the protein CASSPGENSYNEQFF. The full variable domain, with the rest looked up from reference TRBV7-9 and TRBJ2-1, is DTGVSQNPRHKITKRGQNVTFRCDPISEHNRLYWYRQTLGQGPEFLTYFQNEAQLEKSRLLSDRFSAERPKGSFSTLEIQRTEQGDSAMYLCASSPGENSYNEQFFGPGTRLTVL.

The chain is built from TRBV7-2 and TRBJ1-3, with 9 bases aligning to TRBD1. J gave up 4 bases and V 5 bases, and 6 bases lay outside the gene matches. The CDR3 covers 15 residues. The V gene's germline CDR1 is SGHTA and CDR2 FQGNSA. CDR3 nucleotide sequence: TGTGCCAGCAGCCAACAGGGGGCGCTAGGAAACACCATATATTTT. It codes for CASSQQGALGNTIYF.

The chain has TRBV25-1 and TRBJ1-1, with TRBD1 matching 9 bases. The germline gives CDR1 MGHDK, CDR2 SYGVNS. V lost 4 bases and J lost 1; bases outside the gene matches: 4. CDR3 size: 15 residues. The CDR3 here is CASSATGGRNTEAFF. The DNA of the CDR3 is TGTGCCAGCAGTGCGACAGGGGGTCGGAACACTGAAGCTTTCTTT. Full variable domain (missing parts from reference TRBV25-1 and TRBJ1-1): EADIYQTPRYLVIGTGKKITLECSQTMGHDKMYWYQQDPGMELHLIHYSYGVNSTEKGDLSSESTVSRIRTEHFPLTLESARPSHTSQYLCASSATGGRNTEAFFGQGTRLTVV.

Notes on this clone: The junction and the germline gene differ at one end; a read error may be behind it. J is TRBJ2-5 and V is TRBV5-1; possible D gene TRBD1, 6 bases. Germline-derived CDR1 and CDR2 are SGHRS and YFSETQ. CDR3 length: 15 amino acids. Written as DNA, the CDR3 is TGCGCCAGCAGCTTGGAGGTTTACAGGGAAGAGGCCCAGTACTTC. It is translated as CASSLEVYREEAQYF.

The rearrangement joins TRBV10-3 to TRBJ2-2; D not certain. Looked up from germline, CDR1 is ENHRY and CDR2 is SYGVKD. The V and J ends lost 0 bases and 6 bases respectively, with 5 bases between them. This CDR3 spans 13 amino acids. CDR3 in DNA: TGTGCCATCAGTGAGTCGTCGTCCGGGGAGCTGTTTTTT. Protein sequence: CAISESSSGELFF.

V usage is TRBV11-2 and J usage is TRBJ1-1; D is ambiguous. The CDR3 runs to 15 residues. V shed 10 bases and J shed 0 bases, with 18 bases lying between them. In germline, CDR1 is SGHAT, CDR2 FQNNGV. The CDR3: CAIARAGIMNTEAFF. In DNA form, the CDR3 reads TGTGCCATCGCGCGCGCCGGGATTATGAACACTGAAGCTTTCTTT.

This clone was seen a handful of times. The gene calls are TRBV27 and TRBJ1-5; 7 bases agree with TRBD1. CDR1 and CDR2 (germline): MNHEY, SMNVEV (reference sequence). J lost 11 bases, V lost 0 bases, and 4 bases had no gene match. This CDR3 region has 13 residues. The CDR3 nucleotides are TGTGCCAGCAGTTTATCGACAGGGAGAACCCAGCATTTT. This gives the protein CASSLSTGRTQHF.

V usage is TRBV15 and J usage is TRBJ2-6; perhaps TRBD1 as D (6 bases). The CDR3 totals 15 residues. The V gene's germline CDR1 is LNHNV and CDR2 YYDKDF (reference sequence). The V end was cut by 5 bases, the J end by 2 bases, with 10 bases between. The CDR3: CATSGGQTGANVLTF. The CDR3 DNA follows: TGTGCCACCAGCGGGGGACAAACTGGGGCCAACGTCCTGACTTTC.

J is TRBJ1-3 and V is TRBV5-6; no clear D gene. V was cut by 0 bases and J by 5 bases, with 6 bases left in between. The germline CDR1 and CDR2 sequences are SGHDT and YYEEEE. This CDR3 region has 13 residues. CDR3 region: CASSLVSRNTIYF. CDR3 DNA: TGTGCCAGCAGCTTGGTTAGCAGAAACACCATATATTTT.

The chain is built from TRBV5-6 and TRBJ1-2, with a possible D match to TRBD1 (6 bases). Between the trimmed V and J ends, which lost 1 base and 4 bases, there was a span of 14 bases. This CDR3 spans 15 amino acids. Germline V lookup: CDR1 SGHDT, CDR2 YYEEEE. CDR3 in DNA: TGTGCCAGCAGCTTGTTCGGGGGGCTTGGCTATGGCTACACCTTC. This gives the protein CASSLFGGLGYGYTF.